This T cell receptor (beta chain) was profiled in a study of shared clonotypes between healthy human individuals. The assay ran at deep level. Method: immunoSEQ multiplex PCR; TCRdb's copy keeps in-frame clones and lacks some. The sample consists of roughly 1,500,000 clones, 98% of them appearing once. This CDR3 contains 14 residues. V lost 5 bases and J 0 bases, leaving 10 bases between the germline ends. The germline gives CDR1 SGHAT, CDR2 FQDESV (reference sequence). All donors were healthy HIV-negative adults lacking recent acute infections or vaccinations. The sequenced sample consisted of naive CD4+ T cells sorted from blood. Subset: CD45RA+ positively selected. This sequence was found in a man aged 30 to 39 in good health. The gene calls are TRBV11-1 and TRBJ2-5; D is tentatively TRBD1 or TRBD2 (5 bases each). CDR3 sequence (DNA): TGTGCCAGCAGCAGGGACGCCGACCAAGAGACCCAGTACTTC. Translating it yields CASSRDADQETQYF.